A selection of T cell receptor beta chains follows, all from one sample in a study of T cells after yellow fever vaccination. TCRdb redid the calling of the 5' RACE reads with MiXCR, one entry per CDR3 protein. This table has 450,000 to 650,000 distinct CDR3 sequences, approximately 15% appearing once. The sequencing here drew on PBMCs, taken on the day of the yellow fever booster vaccination. The receptor set was obtained from a young man who received the YFV17D yellow fever vaccine. Each CDR3 is given with its conserved first and last residue. The D gene is left open where the match is weak. The size of a clone is reported for some rows only, either as once, few or many, or as a class for expanded clones.

j_gene	d_gene	abundance	v_gene	CDR3aa	CDR3nt
TRBJ1-1	-	-	TRBV5-4	CASSPRAGTEAFF	TGTGCCAGCAGCCCACGGGCGGGCACTGAAGCTTTCTTT
TRBJ2-7	-	-	TRBV3-1	CASSQGLDGGGTYEQYF	TGTGCCAGCAGCCAAGGTCTGGACGGAGGGGGGACCTACGAGCAGTACTTC
TRBJ1-4	-	few	TRBV20-1	CSARNLTTNEKLFF	TGCAGTGCTAGAAACCTAACAACTAATGAAAAACTGTTTTTT
TRBJ2-2	TRBD2	-	TRBV20-1	CSAINSGRNTGELFF	TGCAGTGCTATCAATAGCGGGAGGAACACCGGGGAGCTGTTTTTT
TRBJ1-5	-	-	TRBV28	CASSLFLVSNQPQHF	TGTGCCAGCAGTTTATTCCTTGTTAGCAATCAGCCCCAGCATTTT
TRBJ2-1	-	few	TRBV5-5	CASSLGQLFGEQFF	TGTGCCAGCAGCTTGGGCCAATTGTTTGGTGAGCAGTTCTTC
TRBJ2-7	TRBD2	-	TRBV5-6	CASSLPGGGAYEQYF	TGTGCCAGCAGCCTCCCGGGAGGGGGGGCCTACGAGCAGTACTTC
TRBJ2-5	-	-	TRBV28	CASSRRLGVQETQYF	TGTGCCAGCAGTCGCCGACTGGGCGTCCAAGAGACCCAGTACTTC
TRBJ2-5	-	many	TRBV6-5	CASRYLLGRNQETQYF	TGTGCCAGCAGATACCTGTTAGGGCGAAATCAAGAGACCCAGTACTTC
TRBJ2-1	-	few	TRBV25-1	CASSPTTAPGNNEQFF	TGTGCCAGCAGTCCGACCACTGCCCCGGGAAACAATGAGCAGTTCTTC
TRBJ2-2	-	-	TRBV12-3/TRBV12-4	CASSHFNTGELFF	TGTGCCAGCAGCCATTTTAATACCGGGGAGCTGTTTTTT
TRBJ2-5	-	-	TRBV13	CASSSPTGRPAQYF	TGTGCCAGCAGCTCCCCCACAGGGAGGCCGGCCCAGTACTTC
TRBJ2-7	-	-	TRBV6-2/TRBV6-3	CASHLGAGPGEQYF	TGTGCCAGCCATCTAGGGGCCGGCCCCGGCGAGCAGTACTTC
TRBJ1-5	-	-	TRBV28	CASSRQPQHF	TGTGCCAGCAGTCGCCAGCCCCAGCATTTT
TRBJ2-1	-	many	TRBV5-1	CASSLETTLLNEQFF	TGCGCCAGCAGCTTGGAGACTACACTCCTCAATGAGCAGTTCTTC
TRBJ2-7	-	-	TRBV29-1	CSVEIAGHEQYF	TGCAGCGTTGAGATCGCGGGCCACGAGCAGTACTTC
TRBJ1-2	-	-	TRBV7-2	CASSLGTEYGYTF	TGTGCCAGCAGCTTGGGTACGGAGTATGGCTACACCTTC
TRBJ2-2	-	-	TRBV20-1	CSARDRVRGGGNTGELFF	TGCAGTGCTAGAGATCGGGTCCGGGGAGGCGGTAACACCGGGGAGCTGTTTTTT
TRBJ2-5	TRBD2	-	TRBV6-6	CASSGRAKETQYF	TGTGCCAGTAGCGGGAGGGCCAAAGAGACCCAGTACTTC
TRBJ1-4	-	-	TRBV7-2	CASSSSPTNEKLFF	TGTGCCAGCAGCTCCAGCCCAACTAATGAAAAACTGTTTTTT
TRBJ2-1	TRBD1	few	TRBV12-3/TRBV12-4	CASSYPGQTFNEQFF	TGTGCCAGCAGTTATCCGGGACAGACCTTCAATGAGCAGTTCTTC
TRBJ2-3	-	many	TRBV5-1	CASSRVHPGLARTDTQYF	TGCGCCAGCAGCCGAGTTCACCCGGGGCTAGCCAGGACAGATACGCAGTATTTT